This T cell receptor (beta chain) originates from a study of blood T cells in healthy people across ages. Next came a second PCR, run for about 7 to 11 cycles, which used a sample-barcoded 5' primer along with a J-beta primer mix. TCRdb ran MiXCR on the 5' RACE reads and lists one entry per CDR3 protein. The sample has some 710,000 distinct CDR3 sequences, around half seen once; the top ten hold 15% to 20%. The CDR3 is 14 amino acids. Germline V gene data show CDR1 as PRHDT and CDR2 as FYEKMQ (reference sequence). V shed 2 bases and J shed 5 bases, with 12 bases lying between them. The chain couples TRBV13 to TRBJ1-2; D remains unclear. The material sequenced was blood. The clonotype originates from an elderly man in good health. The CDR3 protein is CASSLSDKLYGYTF. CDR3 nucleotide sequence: TGTGCCAGCAGCTTAAGCGACAAGTTATATGGCTACACCTTC. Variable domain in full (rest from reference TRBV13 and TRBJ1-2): AAGVIQSPRHLIKEKRETATLKCYPIPRHDTVYWYQQGPGQDPQFLISFYEKMQSDKGSIPDRFSAQQFSDYHSELNMSSLELGDSALYFCASSLSDKLYGYTFGSGTRLTVV.